The rows below give T cell receptor beta chains drawn from one sample of a study of cytomegalovirus exposure and HLA in healthy donors. Clones were sequenced by immunoSEQ multiplex PCR, and TCRdb holds only the in-frame ones, with some missing. The repertoire table contains about 200,000 clones. The sample comprised PBMCs. The receptors shown here come from a girl aged 2 to 10 in good health and CMV-seropositive. Both conserved end residues are part of each CDR3. A D gene is named only where the DNA matches it firmly.

d_call,j_call,v_call,cdr3_length,cdr3_aa,cdr3_nt
NA,TRBJ2-3,TRBV30,10,CAWSTDTQYF,TGTGCCTGGTCAACAGATACGCAGTATTTT
TRBD2,TRBJ2-5,TRBV6-5,12,CASTQGGGTQYF,TGTGCCAGCACCCAAGGCGGGGGGACCCAGTACTTC
NA,TRBJ1-5,TRBV2,15,CASSGGRAYNQPQHF,TGTGCCAGCAGTGGGGGCAGGGCATACAATCAGCCCCAGCATTTT
TRBD1,TRBJ1-5,TRBV28,16,CASTNNRGPSQEPQHF,TGTGCCAGCACTAACAACAGGGGGCCATCCCAGGAGCCCCAGCATTTT
NA,TRBJ1-2,TRBV19,14,CASSIGWRGYGYTF,TGTGCCAGTAGTATAGGTTGGAGGGGCTATGGCTACACCTTC
TRBD2,TRBJ2-7,TRBV14,15,CASSLAGVSNYEQYF,TGTGCCAGCAGCCTAGCGGGAGTTAGTAACTACGAGCAGTACTTC
TRBD1,TRBJ2-5,TRBV2,17,CASSAIPGQGAWETQYF,TGTGCCAGCAGTGCGATTCCTGGACAGGGGGCCTGGGAGACCCAGTACTTC
TRBD2,TRBJ2-3,TRBV5-4,17,CASSPGLAGGFTDTQYF,TGTGCCAGCAGCCCAGGACTAGCGGGTGGGTTCACAGATACGCAGTATTTT
NA,TRBJ2-1,TRBV30,11,CAWSVTAIEFF,TGTGCCTGGAGTGTAACCGCGATAGAGTTCTTC
NA,TRBJ2-7,TRBV10-2,13,CAGSSDSSYEQYF,TGCGCCGGATCCTCGGACAGCTCCTACGAGCAGTACTTC
TRBD2,TRBJ2-1,TRBV29-1,19,CSVLPGGSGPRSSYNEQFF,TGCAGCGTTCTCCCAGGCGGGAGTGGCCCTCGAAGCTCCTACAATGAGCAGTTCTTC
TRBD2,TRBJ2-1,TRBV28,17,CASNIAGVAPVYNEQFF,TGTGCCAGCAATATAGCGGGAGTCGCTCCCGTCTACAATGAGCAGTTCTTC
NA,TRBJ1-4,TRBV25-1,15,CASSEEGFFDEKLFF,TGTGCCAGCAGTGAGGAGGGGTTCTTCGATGAAAAACTGTTTTTT
TRBD1,TRBJ1-1,TRBV28,14,CASSYRGLGTEAFF,TGTGCCAGCAGTTACAGGGGGCTTGGCACTGAAGCTTTCTTT
TRBD2,TRBJ2-1,TRBV10-3,14,CAIKGAGETREQFF,TGTGCCATCAAGGGAGCGGGAGAAACGCGGGAGCAGTTCTTC
TRBD1,TRBJ1-5,TRBV28,14,CASSLRTGRQPQHF,TGTGCCAGCAGTTTACGGACAGGGCGACAGCCCCAGCATTTT
TRBD1,TRBJ2-1,TRBV28,15,CASSLHGTGDNEQFF,TGTGCCAGCAGTTTACACGGGACAGGGGACAATGAGCAGTTCTTC
NA,TRBJ2-7,TRBV7-3,18,CASSLTDVPGLLTYEQYF,TGTGCCAGCAGCTTAACGGACGTCCCGGGACTGCTAACCTACGAGCAGTACTTC
TRBD1,TRBJ2-7,TRBV9,17,CASSPGTGGTFSYEQYF,TGTGCCAGCAGCCCAGGGACAGGGGGTACTTTTAGCTACGAGCAGTACTTC
TRBD2,TRBJ2-1,TRBV7-2,19,CASSPMGLAGGRTYNEQFF,TGTGCCAGCAGCCCGATGGGACTAGCGGGAGGGAGAACTTACAATGAGCAGTTCTTC
TRBD2,TRBJ2-1,TRBV18,12,CASSPGGDEQFF,TGTGCCAGCTCACCGGGGGGGGATGAGCAGTTCTTC
TRBD1,TRBJ2-1,TRBV2,15,CASSSDREVRNEQFF,TGTGCCAGCAGTTCGGACAGGGAAGTGAGGAATGAGCAGTTCTTC
NA,TRBJ2-5,TRBV9,15,CASSLRSDGGETQYF,TGTGCCAGCAGCCTACGTTCCGATGGCGGAGAGACCCAGTACTTC
NA,TRBJ1-2,TRBV29-1,12,CSVAPGERGYTF,TGCAGCGTTGCTCCAGGGGAGAGGGGCTACACCTTC
TRBD1,TRBJ2-7,TRBV19,15,CASSITGKDRGEQYF,TGTGCCAGTAGTATAACGGGGAAGGACAGGGGGGAGCAGTACTTC
NA,TRBJ1-2,TRBV2,11,CASAPGDGYTF,TGTGCCAGCGCGCCAGGGGATGGCTACACCTTC
TRBD1,TRBJ2-2,TRBV6-1,14,CASAQGATTGELFF,TGTGCCAGCGCTCAGGGGGCGACCACCGGGGAGCTGTTTTTT
NA,TRBJ2-7,TRBV19,13,CASSPGSSYEQYF,TGTGCCAGTAGTCCGGGAAGCTCCTACGAGCAGTACTTC
NA,TRBJ2-2,TRBV18,16,CASSPTGTSYTGELFF,TGTGCCAGCTCACCTACCGGGACATCCTACACCGGGGAGCTGTTTTTT
NA,TRBJ1-2,TRBV14,14,CASSLPGADYGYTF,TGTGCCAGCAGCCTCCCAGGGGCGGACTATGGCTACACCTTC
NA,TRBJ1-1,TRBV15,14,CATTRDTTNTEAFF,TGTGCCACCACCAGGGACACCACGAACACTGAAGCTTTCTTT
NA,TRBJ2-3,TRBV27,13,CASSAYREDTQYF,TGTGCCAGCAGTGCCTACAGGGAAGATACGCAGTATTTT
NA,TRBJ1-4,TRBV6-6,14,CASTQGSANEKLFF,TGTGCCAGCACCCAGGGTTCGGCTAATGAAAAACTGTTTTTT
NA,TRBJ1-1,TRBV18,14,CASSRKETNTEAFF,TGTGCCAGCTCACGCAAGGAGACGAACACTGAAGCTTTCTTT
NA,TRBJ2-6,TRBV7-9,16,CASSSTVAVGANVLTF,TGTGCCAGCAGCTCGACAGTAGCAGTAGGGGCCAACGTCCTGACTTTC
NA,TRBJ2-3,TRBV5-1,12,CASSYDREAQYF,TGCGCCAGCAGCTACGACAGAGAGGCGCAGTATTTT
TRBD2,TRBJ2-3,TRBV6-5,14,CASRQGGRTDTQYF,TGTGCCAGCCGCCAGGGAGGGCGAACAGATACGCAGTATTTT
TRBD1,TRBJ2-1,TRBV11-3,15,CASSTGTGATDEQFF,TGTGCCAGCAGTACGGGGACAGGGGCGACGGATGAGCAGTTCTTC
TRBD2,TRBJ2-1,TRBV28,17,CASRHPIPGLVGNEQFF,TGTGCCAGCAGGCACCCGATTCCGGGACTAGTAGGCAATGAGCAGTTCTTC
TRBD2,TRBJ2-1,TRBV5-4,15,CASSQQTSAYNEQFF,TGTGCCAGCAGCCAGCAGACTAGCGCCTACAATGAGCAGTTCTTC
TRBD2,TRBJ2-5,TRBV5-4,15,CASSHLAGGPETQYF,TGTGCCAGCAGCCATCTAGCGGGAGGTCCAGAGACCCAGTACTTC
TRBD1,TRBJ2-7,TRBV6-6,11,CASQGAYEQYF,TGTGCCAGCCAGGGGGCCTACGAGCAGTACTTC
TRBD2,TRBJ2-3,TRBV19,13,CATRTSGTDTQYF,TGTGCCACCCGGACTAGCGGGACAGATACGCAGTATTTT
TRBD1,TRBJ1-1,TRBV19,13,CASKDREASEAFF,TGTGCCAGTAAGGACAGGGAGGCCTCTGAAGCTTTCTTT
NA,TRBJ1-5,TRBV10-2,14,CASSPGAPNQPQHF,TGCGCCAGCAGCCCAGGGGCTCCCAATCAGCCCCAGCATTTT
TRBD1,TRBJ1-1,TRBV27,15,CASSSRQGLNTEAFF,TGTGCCAGCAGTAGTAGACAGGGGTTGAACACTGAAGCTTTCTTT
TRBD1,TRBJ1-2,TRBV11-2,15,CASSFGDRGSNGYTF,TGTGCCAGCAGCTTCGGCGACAGGGGGTCGAATGGCTACACCTTC
TRBD1,TRBJ2-7,TRBV28,12,CSTGSVPYEQYF,TGTTCGACAGGGTCGGTTCCCTACGAGCAGTACTTC
TRBD2,TRBJ2-1,TRBV6-5,13,CASRSGSRDEQFF,TGTGCCAGCAGAAGCGGGAGCCGAGATGAGCAGTTCTTC
NA,TRBJ2-5,TRBV27,15,CASSLLSGSGETQYF,TGTGCCAGCAGTCTACTGAGTGGGTCGGGAGAGACCCAGTACTTC
NA,TRBJ2-6,TRBV2,15,CASSVSVTGANVLTF,TGTGCCAGCAGTGTGAGCGTGACTGGGGCCAACGTCCTGACTTTC
TRBD1,TRBJ1-5,TRBV7-9,15,CASSPRQGVDQPQHF,TGTGCCAGCAGCCCCAGACAGGGGGTGGATCAGCCCCAGCATTTT
NA,TRBJ1-6,TRBV18,15,CASSPGRGYNSPLHF,TGTGCCAGCTCACCTGGGCGGGGTTATAATTCACCCCTCCACTTT
NA,TRBJ1-3,TRBV28,19,CASTPPAVQRIHSGNTIYF,TGTGCCAGCACCCCCCCCGCGGTCCAGCGAATTCACTCTGGAAACACCATATATTTT
NA,TRBJ1-1,TRBV5-1,15,CASSLSAGSSTEAFF,TGCGCCAGCAGCTTGTCGGCTGGTTCTAGCACTGAAGCTTTCTTT